The 8 T cell receptor beta chains listed next were all sequenced from one sample in a study of technical replicates of blood from four donors. Some clones are missing from TCRdb's copy, which holds only in-frame ones; the method was immunoSEQ multiplex PCR. Among some 60,000 clones listed, 87% were seen once. What was sequenced was PBMCs. The source is a human donor in good health. Some clones in this sample may be carry-over from other donors' samples.

V usage is TRBV18 and J usage is TRBJ2-7; D is perhaps TRBD2 (6 bases). The CDR3 contains 12 residues. Germline V gene sequence: CDR1 KGHSH, CDR2 LQKENI. Trimming shortened V by 0 bases and J by 6 bases, and 6 bases separated the two germline ends. The CDR3 DNA sequence: TGTGCCAGCTCACCACCCGGGGGCGAGCAGTACTTC. It is translated as CASSPPGGEQYF.

The J gene is TRBJ1-5, the V gene TRBV19; D not resolved. The CDR3 is 12 amino acids. The ends were cut back, 9 bases at V and 3 bases at J, with 9 bases in the middle. The germline V gene has CDR1 LNHDA and CDR2 SQIVND (reference sequence). The CDR3, as DNA: TGTGCCAGCCGCGGGCCCAATCAGCCCCAGCATTTT. Residues: CASRGPNQPQHF.

This clone qualifies as medium-sized. Different DNA sequences within this sample yield the same CDR3. The genes are TRBV5-1 and TRBJ2-1; TRBD2 aligns across 8 bases. Trimming took 2 bases from V and 2 from J; bases not matched to a gene: 0. Germline CDR1 reads SGHRS; CDR2 reads YFSETQ. This CDR3 has 14 amino acids. Here the CDR3 DNA reads TGCGCCAGCAGCTTTAGCGGGGCCTACAATGAGCAGTTCTTC. It encodes CASSFSGAYNEQFF.

A few counts support this clone. V gene TRBV7-2 combines with J gene TRBJ1-1; D possibly corresponds to TRBD1 (5 bases). The V gene lost 7 bases and the J gene lost 3 bases, with 12 bases spanning the gap. The CDR3 covers 13 residues. The germline gives CDR1 SGHTA, CDR2 FQGNSA. This CDR3 is CASILQGYTEAFF. CDR3 nucleotide sequence: TGTGCCAGCATCCTTCAGGGCTACACTGAAGCTTTCTTT.

V and J are TRBV13 and TRBJ2-3; tentatively, D is TRBD1 (6 bases). The CDR3 loop spans 13 amino acids. The V end lost 4 bases, the J end lost 4 bases, and 9 bases lay between the germline ends. Germline loops: CDR1 PRHDT, CDR2 FYEKMQ (reference sequence). The CDR3 DNA follows: TGTGCCAGCAGCTCGTCAGGGGCAGATACGCAGTATTTT. Translated: CASSSSGADTQYF. Full variable domain (rest looked up from reference TRBV13 and TRBJ2-3): AAGVIQSPRHLIKEKRETATLKCYPIPRHDTVYWYQQGPGQDPQFLISFYEKMQSDKGSIPDRFSAQQFSDYHSELNMSSLELGDSALYFCASSSSGADTQYFGPGTRLTVL.

This chain connects TRBV10-3 to TRBJ2-7; TRBD1 agrees at 8 bases. Germline assignment: CDR1 ENHRY and CDR2 SYGVKD. The trim removed 6 bases at V and 2 bases at J, leaving 6 bases unmatched. This CDR3 region has 14 residues. The chain's CDR3 is CAIRNGQGPYEQYF. DNA of the CDR3: TGTGCCATCAGGAACGGACAGGGACCCTACGAGCAGTACTTC.

This chain connects TRBV11-2 to TRBJ2-1, with D possibly being TRBD2 (5 bases). CDR1 and CDR2 (germline): SGHAT, FQNNGV. The CDR3 sequence is 15 residues long. Trimming shortened V by 1 base and J by 9 bases, and 16 bases separated the two germline ends. This chain's CDR3 is CASSLAASRFAEQFF. CDR3 bases: TGTGCCAGCAGCTTAGCGGCTAGCCGGTTTGCTGAGCAGTTCTTC.

The chain has TRBV5-1 and TRBJ2-5; TRBD1 aligns across 9 bases. The trim removed 4 bases at V and 2 bases at J, leaving 9 bases unmatched. The CDR3 consists of 16 residues. Germline CDR1 SGHRS, CDR2 YFSETQ. This CDR3 reads CASSPGQGIVQETQYF. The CDR3 DNA reads TGCGCCAGCAGCCCGGGACAGGGAATAGTTCAAGAGACCCAGTACTTC.